Sequencing of this TCR beta chain was carried out in a study of Graves' ophthalmopathy and Graves' hyperthyroidism. As the template, RNA transcripts were used to amplify TCR beta CDR3 regions. RT-PCR with HTBI primers came first, then second-round multiplex PCR. TCRdb re-called the multiplex PCR reads through MiXCR, storing one row per CDR3 protein. The table includes 900,000 to 1,200,000 distinct CDR3 sequences, approximately 35% detected once. This clonotype was found many times. This CDR3 has 13 amino acids. Trimming cost V 6 bases and J 3 bases; bases outside gene matches: 7. Germline-derived CDR1 and CDR2 are DFQATT and SNEGSKA (reference sequence).

The chain uses TRBV20-1 and TRBJ2-7, with TRBD2 matching 8 bases. The sequenced sample consisted of peripheral blood or thyroid tissue (not recorded which). The TCR was taken from an adult man with Graves' hyperthyroidism. CDR3 residues: CSAPGLDNYEQYF. Here the CDR3 DNA reads TGCAGTGCGCCGGGACTAGACAACTACGAGCAGTACTTC.